Included here is one T cell receptor (beta chain) sequence, with context. This clone was counted a few times. Its antigen is unknown. No quality values exist for individual bases; no much larger clone is one base distant. The CDR3 has 16 amino acids, counting the end cysteine and phenylalanine. Solely the CDR3 DNA is kept, with 48 bases framed from the first base. The V end loses 5 bases and the J end loses 0 bases, and a stretch of 11 bases separates them. CDR1 and CDR2 (MNHEY, SVGEGT) derive from the germline V gene. At one collaborating source in Seattle, patients were enrolled during active infection and were followed longitudinally through the course of disease. Collaborating institutions collected whole blood in K2EDTA tubes following their own protocols. For TCRbeta analysis, collaborator samples were shipped as frozen whole blood, as isolated PBMCs, or as DNA extracted from either sample type.

This specimen belongs to a study of blood T cell repertoires in COVID-19 (dated by TCRdb to 2020 to 2022). A note on the overall study: The collaborator samples originated in the United States, Italy and Spain and spanned the acute and convalescent phases of COVID-19. Where HLA class I and class II types were available, the types were taken from metadata supplied by the sample provider, not from assay-based typing. The prospective study material was composed of cDNA or gDNA derived from T cells, B-cell-depleted T cells, or PBMCs. The samples were drawn from two sources: the first 160 participants of the ongoing ImmuneRACE study, and 1,254 subjects contributed by 6 global collaborators. The sample metadata nearly always contained a de-identified subject ID, COVID-19 status, age in years and sex. The repertoires were made available in a free public database intended to serve as a resource for research on the immune response to SARS-CoV-2. The dataset comprised deeply sampled blood TCRbeta repertoires from subjects exposed to, actively infected with, or recovered from COVID-19. Overall study results and their limits: How much clinical and demographic metadata was included differed by source and by participant, and the metadata was provided uncurated.

The immunoSEQ Assay, a bias-controlled multiplex PCR, was used to amplify TCRbeta CDR3 regions from genomic DNA. As for how the authors treated the data: Within the assay, amplification of reference gene primers was used to estimate how many nucleated cells each sample contained. To quantify the absolute abundance of each unique TCRbeta CDR3 rearrangement, sequence reads were collapsed and filtered. For each sample, productive Simpson clonality was calculated as the square root of Simpson's diversity index over productive rearrangements. TCRdb stores this immuneACCESS table with in-frame sequences only. Part of the clones is absent; in the studies checked, under half of the shortfall reflects unresolved V genes, and no reason is known for the rest. The V and J calls and clone size come from that table; D and trimming were worked out from the DNA. The sample table lists about 250,000 clones, about 87% of them with a count of one. Of the sample, 6.3% falls within the top ten clones.

Sequenced sample: peripheral blood. The clonotype was recovered from a woman aged 25 to 39 with COVID-19, enrolled during active disease. The chain is made from TRBV6-2 or TRBV6-3 and TRBJ2-6; the D segment cannot be called with confidence. The CDR3 amino acid sequence is: CASSTHPDSGANVLTF. The bases are TGTGCCAGCAGTACTCACCCCGACTCTGGGGCCAACGTCCTGACTTTC.